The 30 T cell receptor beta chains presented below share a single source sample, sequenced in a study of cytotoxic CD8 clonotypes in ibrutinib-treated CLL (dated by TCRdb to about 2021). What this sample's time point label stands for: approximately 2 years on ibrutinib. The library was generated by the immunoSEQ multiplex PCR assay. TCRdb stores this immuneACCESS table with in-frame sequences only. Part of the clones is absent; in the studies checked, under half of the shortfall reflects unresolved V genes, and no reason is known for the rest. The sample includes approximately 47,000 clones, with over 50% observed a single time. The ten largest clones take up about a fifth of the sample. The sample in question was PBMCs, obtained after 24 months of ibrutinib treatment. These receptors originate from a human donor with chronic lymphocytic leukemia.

The CDR3 nucleotides are TGCGCCAGCAGCTTGGACGGTACAGGTGTCATGAACACTGAAGCTTTCTTT. Its translation is CASSLDGTGVMNTEAFF. The chain has TRBV5-1 and TRBJ1-1, with D possibly being TRBD1 (5 bases). Germline V gene lookup returns CDR1 SGHRS and CDR2 YFSETQ. Trimming removed 0 bases from V and 0 bases from J, with 15 bases in between. The CDR3 contains 17 residues.

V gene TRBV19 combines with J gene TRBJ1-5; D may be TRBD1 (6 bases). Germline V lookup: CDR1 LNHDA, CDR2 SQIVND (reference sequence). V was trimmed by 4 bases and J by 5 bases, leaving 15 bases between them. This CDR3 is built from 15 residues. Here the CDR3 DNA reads TGTGCCAGTAGTACGGTAACAGGGCCCCATCAGCCCCAGCATTTT. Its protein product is CASSTVTGPHQPQHF.

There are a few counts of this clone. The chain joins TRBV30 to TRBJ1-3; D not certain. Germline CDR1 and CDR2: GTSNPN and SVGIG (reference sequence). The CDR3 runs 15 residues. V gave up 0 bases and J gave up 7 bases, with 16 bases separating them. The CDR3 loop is CAWSVPGPLGNTIYF. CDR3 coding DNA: TGTGCCTGGAGTGTCCCAGGACCCCTAGGGAACACCATATATTTT.

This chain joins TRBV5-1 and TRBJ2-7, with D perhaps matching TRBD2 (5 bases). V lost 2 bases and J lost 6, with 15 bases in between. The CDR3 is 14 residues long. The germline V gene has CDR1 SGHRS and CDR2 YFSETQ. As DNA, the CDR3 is TGCGCCAGCAGCTTTTTGGCAGACCGGGGCGAGCAGTACTTC. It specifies CASSFLADRGEQYF.

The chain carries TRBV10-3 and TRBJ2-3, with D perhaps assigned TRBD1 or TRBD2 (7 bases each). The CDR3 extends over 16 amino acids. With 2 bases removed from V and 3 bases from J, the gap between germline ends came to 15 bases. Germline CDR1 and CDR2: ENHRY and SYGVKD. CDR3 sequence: CAISERQGGRTDTQYF. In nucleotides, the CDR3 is TGTGCCATCAGTGAGAGACAGGGAGGGAGGACAGATACGCAGTATTTT.

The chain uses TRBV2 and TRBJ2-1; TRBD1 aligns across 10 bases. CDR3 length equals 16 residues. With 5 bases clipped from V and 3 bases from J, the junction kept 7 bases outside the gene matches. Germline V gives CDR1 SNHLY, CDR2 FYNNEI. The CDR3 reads CASSPRGTGVYNEQFF. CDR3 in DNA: TGTGCCAGCAGTCCAAGGGGGACAGGGGTCTACAATGAGCAGTTCTTC.

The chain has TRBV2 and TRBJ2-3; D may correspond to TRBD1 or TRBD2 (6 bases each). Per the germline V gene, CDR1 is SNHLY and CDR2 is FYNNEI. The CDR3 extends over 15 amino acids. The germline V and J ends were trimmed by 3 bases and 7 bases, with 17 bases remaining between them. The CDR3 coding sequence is TGTGCCAGCAGTGATGACCGGGGGCTGGTCTATACGCAGTATTTT. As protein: CASSDDRGLVYTQYF.

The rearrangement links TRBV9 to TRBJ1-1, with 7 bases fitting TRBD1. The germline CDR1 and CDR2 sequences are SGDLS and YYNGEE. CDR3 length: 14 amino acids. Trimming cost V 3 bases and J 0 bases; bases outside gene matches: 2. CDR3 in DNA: TGTGCCAGCAGCGCCAGGGGGGTGAACACTGAAGCTTTCTTT. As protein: CASSARGVNTEAFF.

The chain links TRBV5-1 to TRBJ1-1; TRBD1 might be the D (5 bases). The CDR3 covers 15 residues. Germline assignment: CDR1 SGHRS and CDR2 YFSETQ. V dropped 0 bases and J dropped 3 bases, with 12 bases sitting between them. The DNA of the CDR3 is TGCGCCAGCAGCTTGGCCGGGACGTGGGACACTGAAGCTTTCTTT. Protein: CASSLAGTWDTEAFF.

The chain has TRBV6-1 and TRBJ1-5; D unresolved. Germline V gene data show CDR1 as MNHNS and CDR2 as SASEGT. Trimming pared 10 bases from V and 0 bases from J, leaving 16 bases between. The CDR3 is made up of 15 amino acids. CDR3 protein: CATILDTFSNQPQHF. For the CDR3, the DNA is TGTGCCACCATTCTCGACACTTTTAGCAATCAGCCCCAGCATTTT.

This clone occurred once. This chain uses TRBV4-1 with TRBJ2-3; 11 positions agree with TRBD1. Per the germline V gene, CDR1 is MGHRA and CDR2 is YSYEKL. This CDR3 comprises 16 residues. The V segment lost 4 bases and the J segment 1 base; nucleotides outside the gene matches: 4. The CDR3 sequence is CASSPPGQGGTDTQYF. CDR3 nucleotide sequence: TGCGCCAGCAGCCCACCGGGACAGGGGGGCACAGATACGCAGTATTTT.

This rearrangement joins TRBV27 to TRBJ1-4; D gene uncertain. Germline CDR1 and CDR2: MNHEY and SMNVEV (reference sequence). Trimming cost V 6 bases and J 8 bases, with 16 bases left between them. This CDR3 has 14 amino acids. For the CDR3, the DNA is TGTGCCAGCAGAAAGGGCCCAGGAGGGGAAAAACTGTTTTTT. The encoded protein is CASRKGPGGEKLFF.

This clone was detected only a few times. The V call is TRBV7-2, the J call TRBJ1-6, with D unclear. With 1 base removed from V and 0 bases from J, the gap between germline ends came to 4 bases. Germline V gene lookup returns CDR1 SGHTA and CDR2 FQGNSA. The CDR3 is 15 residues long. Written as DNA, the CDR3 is TGTGCCAGCAGCTTAGGGAGCTCCTATAATTCACCCCTCCACTTT. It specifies CASSLGSSYNSPLHF.

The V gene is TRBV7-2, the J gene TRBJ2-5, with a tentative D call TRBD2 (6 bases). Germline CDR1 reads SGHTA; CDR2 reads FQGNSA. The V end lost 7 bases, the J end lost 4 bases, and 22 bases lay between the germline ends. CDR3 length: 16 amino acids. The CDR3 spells CASTSQGGRVGETQYF. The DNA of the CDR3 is TGTGCCAGCACCTCTCAGGGAGGCAGGGTGGGAGAGACCCAGTACTTC.

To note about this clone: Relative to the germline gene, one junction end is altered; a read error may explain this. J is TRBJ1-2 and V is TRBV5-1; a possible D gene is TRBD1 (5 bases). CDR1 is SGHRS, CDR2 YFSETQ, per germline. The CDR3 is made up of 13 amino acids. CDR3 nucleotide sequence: TGCGCCAGCAGGACAGACCTGGGGTATGACTACACCTTC. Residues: CASRTDLGYDYTF.

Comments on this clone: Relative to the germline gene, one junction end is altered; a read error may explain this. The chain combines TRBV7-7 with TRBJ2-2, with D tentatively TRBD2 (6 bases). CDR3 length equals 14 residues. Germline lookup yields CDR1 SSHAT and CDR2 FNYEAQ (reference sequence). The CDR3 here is CASSLSGGTGELFF. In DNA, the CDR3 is TGTGCTAGCAGCTTATCCGGGGGAACCGGGGAGCTGTTTTTT.

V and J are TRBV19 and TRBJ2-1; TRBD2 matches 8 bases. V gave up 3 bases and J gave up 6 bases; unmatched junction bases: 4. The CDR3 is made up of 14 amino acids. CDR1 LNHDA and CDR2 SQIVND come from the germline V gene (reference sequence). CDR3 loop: CASSMIAGLNEQFF. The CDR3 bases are TGTGCCAGTAGTATGATAGCGGGACTCAATGAGCAGTTCTTC.

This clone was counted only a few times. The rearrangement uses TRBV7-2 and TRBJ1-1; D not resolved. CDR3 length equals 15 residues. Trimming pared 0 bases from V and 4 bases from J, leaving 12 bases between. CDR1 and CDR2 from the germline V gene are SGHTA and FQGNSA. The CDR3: CASSLARSEATEAFF. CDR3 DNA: TGTGCCAGCAGCTTAGCCAGGTCCGAGGCCACTGAAGCTTTCTTT.

CDR3 DNA: TGTGCCAGCAGCTCACAGGGGATTAATGAAAAACTGTTTTTT. This gives the protein CASSSQGINEKLFF. This rearrangement joins TRBV7-2 to TRBJ1-4; TRBD1 aligns across 7 bases. Trimming at V came to 4 bases and at J to 4 bases, leaving 3 bases not matched to a gene. The CDR3 sequence is 14 residues long. CDR1 is SGHTA and CDR2 is FQGNSA in the germline V gene.

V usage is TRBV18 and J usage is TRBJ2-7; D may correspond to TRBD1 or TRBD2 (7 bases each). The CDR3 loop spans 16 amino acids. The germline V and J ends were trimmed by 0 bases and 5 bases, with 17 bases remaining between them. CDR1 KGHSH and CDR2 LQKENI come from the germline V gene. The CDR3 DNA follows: TGTGCCAGCTCACCACCGACCCAGGGGGGGAAAAACGAGCAGTACTTC. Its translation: CASSPPTQGGKNEQYF.

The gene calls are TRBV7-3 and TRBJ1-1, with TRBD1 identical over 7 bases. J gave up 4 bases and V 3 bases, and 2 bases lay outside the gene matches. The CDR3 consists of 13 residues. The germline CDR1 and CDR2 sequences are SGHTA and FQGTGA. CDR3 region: CASSLDRTTEAFF. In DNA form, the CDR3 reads TGTGCCAGCAGCTTGGACAGGACCACTGAAGCTTTCTTT.

The CDR3 DNA reads as TGTGCCAGTAGTATAGGCGAGGCTAGGGGATGGGTTGGGGCCAACGTCCTGACTTTC. This sequence encodes CASSIGEARGWVGANVLTF. This chain joins TRBV19 and TRBJ2-6; D is perhaps TRBD1 (5 bases). CDR3 size: 19 residues. V dropped 1 base and J dropped 3 bases, with 19 bases sitting between them. Germline V gene sequence: CDR1 LNHDA, CDR2 SQIVND (reference sequence).

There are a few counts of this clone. CDR3 DNA sequence: TGTGCCAGCAGCACAACAGGGGGATCACCCCTCCACTTT. Translating gives CASSTTGGSPLHF. The V call is TRBV5-4, the J call TRBJ1-6; 8 nucleotides match TRBD1. The CDR3 covers 13 residues. Per germline, CDR1 SGHNT and CDR2 YYREEE (reference sequence). With V trimmed by 4 bases and J by 10 bases, 4 bases remained unmatched.

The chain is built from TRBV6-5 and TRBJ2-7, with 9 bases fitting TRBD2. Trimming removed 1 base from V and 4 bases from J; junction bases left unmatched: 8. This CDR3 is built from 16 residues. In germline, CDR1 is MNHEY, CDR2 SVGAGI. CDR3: CASSYFASGVSYEQYF. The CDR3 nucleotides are TGTGCCAGCAGTTACTTCGCTAGCGGGGTATCATACGAGCAGTACTTC.

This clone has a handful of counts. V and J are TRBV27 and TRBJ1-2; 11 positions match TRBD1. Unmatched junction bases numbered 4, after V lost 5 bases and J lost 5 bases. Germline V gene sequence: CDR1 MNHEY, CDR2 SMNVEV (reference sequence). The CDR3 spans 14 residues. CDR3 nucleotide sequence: TGTGCCAGCAGTGGGACAGGGGGTATTTATGGCTACACCTTC. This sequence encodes CASSGTGGIYGYTF.

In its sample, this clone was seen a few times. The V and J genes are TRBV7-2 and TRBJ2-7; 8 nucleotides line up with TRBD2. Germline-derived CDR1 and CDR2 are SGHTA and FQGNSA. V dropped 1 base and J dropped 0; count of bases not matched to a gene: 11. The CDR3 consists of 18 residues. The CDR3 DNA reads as TGTGCCAGCAGCTTAGTGGCGGGAGGACGAACGAGCTCCTACGAGCAGTACTTC. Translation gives CASSLVAGGRTSSYEQYF.

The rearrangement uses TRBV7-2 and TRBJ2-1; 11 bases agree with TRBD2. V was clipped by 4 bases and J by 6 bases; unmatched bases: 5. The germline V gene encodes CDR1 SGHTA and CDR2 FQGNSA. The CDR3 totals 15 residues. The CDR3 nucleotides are TGTGCCAGCAGCTGGGTAGCGGGGGGGCTCAATGAGCAGTTCTTC. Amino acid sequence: CASSWVAGGLNEQFF. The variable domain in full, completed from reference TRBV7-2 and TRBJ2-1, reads GAGVSQSPSNKVTEKGKDVELRCDPISGHTALYWYRQSLGQGLEFLIYFQGNSAPDKSGLPSDRFSAERTGGSVSTLTIQRTQQEDSAVYLCASSWVAGGLNEQFFGPGTRLTVL.

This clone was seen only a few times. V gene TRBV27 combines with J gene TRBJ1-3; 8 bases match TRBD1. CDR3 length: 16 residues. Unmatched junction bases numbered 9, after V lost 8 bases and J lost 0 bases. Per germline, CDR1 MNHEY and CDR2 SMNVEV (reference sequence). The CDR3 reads CASSKTGVYSGNTIYF. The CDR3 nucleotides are TGTGCCAGCTCAAAGACAGGGGTTTACTCTGGAAACACCATATATTTT.

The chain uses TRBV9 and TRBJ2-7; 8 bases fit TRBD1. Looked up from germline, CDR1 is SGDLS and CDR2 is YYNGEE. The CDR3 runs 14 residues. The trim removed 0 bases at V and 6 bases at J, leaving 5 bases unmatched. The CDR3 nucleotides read TGTGCCAGCAGCGTAGGACAGGGGCAGGGCGAGCAGTACTTC. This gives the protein CASSVGQGQGEQYF.

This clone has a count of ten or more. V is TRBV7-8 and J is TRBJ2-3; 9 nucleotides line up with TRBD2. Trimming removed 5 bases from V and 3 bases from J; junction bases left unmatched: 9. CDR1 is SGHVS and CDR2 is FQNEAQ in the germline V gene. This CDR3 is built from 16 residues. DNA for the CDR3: TGTGCCAGCAGCCCTCAGCGGGAGGTACGAACAGATACGCAGTATTTT. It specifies CASSPQREVRTDTQYF.